One and the same sample provided the 15 T cell receptor beta chains below, sequenced in a study of cytomegalovirus exposure and HLA in healthy donors. PCR involved 60 Vbeta and 13 Jbeta primers. Sequenced by immunoSEQ multiplex PCR; TCRdb stores in-frame clones only, minus some. The table includes 220,000 or so clones, 70% to 80% detected once. Sequencing was carried out using PBMCs. These receptors were taken from a male donor in good health and CMV-seronegative.

The chain joins TRBV6-5 to TRBJ2-3; 7 nucleotides line up with TRBD2. Germline-derived CDR1 and CDR2 are MNHEY and SVGAGI. CDR3 size: 15 residues. The V and J ends lost 0 bases and 1 base, in that order; junction bases with no gene match: 1. The CDR3 sequence: CASSYSSGGTDTQYF. The CDR3 DNA is TGTGCCAGCAGTTACTCGAGCGGGGGCACAGATACGCAGTATTTT.

The chain combines TRBV19 with TRBJ2-7; TRBD2 matches 13 bases. Trimming took 6 bases from V and 4 from J; bases not matched to a gene: 6. Germline V gene sequence: CDR1 LNHDA, CDR2 SQIVND (reference sequence). CDR3 length equals 15 residues. CDR3 sequence reads: CASSAGTSGIYEQYF. The CDR3 region has the DNA TGTGCCAGTAGCGCCGGGACTAGCGGGATTTACGAGCAGTACTTC. Combining the CDR3 with reference TRBV19 and TRBJ2-7 gives the whole variable domain DGGITQSPKYLFRKEGQNVTLSCEQNLNHDAMYWYRQDPGQGLRLIYYSQIVNDFQKGDIAEGYSVSREKKESFPLTVTSAQKNPTAFYLCASSAGTSGIYEQYFGPGTRLTVT.

The chain recombines TRBV6-1 with TRBJ2-5, with 8 bases aligning to TRBD2. In germline, CDR1 is MNHNS, CDR2 SASEGT. CDR3 length: 13 amino acids. The J segment lost 3 bases and the V segment lost 3 bases, leaving 0 bases of the junction unmatched. The CDR3 DNA reads TGTGCCAGCAGTGACGGGGGGGAAGAGACCCAGTACTTC. This codes for CASSDGGEETQYF.

This clone was seen more than once but under ten times. A junction boundary mismatches the germline segment, possibly from a read error. For the CDR3, the DNA is TGTGCCAGCAGCTTAGGGCGGGAGGGCCGGAGAGTCTTC. Translating gives CASSLGREGRRVF. The chain carries TRBV7-9 and TRBJ2-1; TRBD2 matches 9 bases. The CDR3 is 13 residues long. Germline V gene data show CDR1 as SEHNR and CDR2 as FQNEAQ (reference sequence).

Here the CDR3 DNA reads TGTGCCAGCAGCGGCTGGACAGGGGGTATCGACTCTGGAAACACCATATATTTT. Its translation: CASSGWTGGIDSGNTIYF. The V and J genes are TRBV9 and TRBJ1-3; TRBD1 matches 10 bases. The V gene's germline CDR1 is SGDLS and CDR2 YYNGEE. This CDR3 has 18 residues. V was clipped by 3 bases and J by 0 bases; unmatched bases: 9.

This clone was recorded only once. V usage is TRBV7-2 and J usage is TRBJ1-5; 8 positions match TRBD1. The CDR3 contains 18 residues. CDR1 is SGHTA, CDR2 FQGNSA, per germline. The V and J ends lost 2 bases and 5 bases, in that order; junction bases with no gene match: 14. The CDR3: CASSLSGQGRLFDQPQHF. CDR3 nucleotide sequence: TGTGCCAGCAGCTTATCTGGACAGGGTAGGCTGTTCGATCAGCCCCAGCATTTT.

This clone was found a few times. V is TRBV5-1 and J is TRBJ1-1, with a weak D call TRBD1 (5 bases). The length of the CDR3 is 12 residues. Germline V gives CDR1 SGHRS, CDR2 YFSETQ. The ends were cut back, 2 bases at V and 11 bases at J, with 13 bases in the middle. The CDR3 loop reads CASSLEFGGAFF. CDR3 sequence (DNA): TGCGCCAGCAGCTTAGAGTTCGGGGGGGCTTTCTTT.

V is TRBV15 and J is TRBJ2-1; possibly TRBD2 for D (6 bases). Germline lookup yields CDR1 LNHNV and CDR2 YYDKDF (reference sequence). V dropped 1 base and J dropped 5 bases, with 15 bases sitting between them. The CDR3 runs to 16 residues. CDR3: CATSRAVGTSNNEQFF. CDR3 nucleotide sequence: TGTGCCACCAGCAGAGCAGTCGGGACTTCGAACAATGAGCAGTTCTTC.

This sequence joins TRBV5-6 and TRBJ1-2; D perhaps matches TRBD1 (6 bases). Germline V gene data show CDR1 as SGHDT and CDR2 as YYEEEE. V was cut by 1 base and J by 5 bases, with 12 bases left in between. The CDR3 length is 14 residues. The CDR3 here is CASSLLFQGYGYTF. The CDR3 coding sequence is TGTGCCAGCAGCTTGCTTTTTCAGGGGTATGGCTACACCTTC.

The V gene is TRBV6-1, the J gene TRBJ2-2; D possibly corresponds to TRBD1 (5 bases). The CDR3 sequence is 15 residues long. Germline V CDR1 and CDR2: MNHNS, SASEGT. V lost 7 bases and J lost 1, with 13 bases in between. The CDR3 protein is CASTVWGLNTGELFF. CDR3 coding DNA: TGTGCCAGCACGGTTTGGGGCCTGAACACCGGGGAGCTGTTTTTT.

The rearrangement joins TRBV14 to TRBJ2-5; D possibly corresponds to TRBD2 (6 bases). V lost 1 base to trimming and J lost 2 bases, with 11 bases between them. CDR3 length equals 15 residues. Germline CDR1 is SGHDN and CDR2 is FVKESK. CDR3 sequence reads: CASSQVLAGQETQYF. The CDR3 coding sequence is TGTGCCAGCAGCCAAGTTCTGGCGGGGCAAGAGACCCAGTACTTC.

The chain uses TRBV9 and TRBJ2-5; 9 bases align to TRBD2. Germline V lookup: CDR1 SGDLS, CDR2 YYNGEE. J lost 1 base, V lost 4 bases, and 8 bases had no gene match. This CDR3 comprises 16 residues. The CDR3 is CASSPRSGSLQETQYF. The CDR3 region has the DNA TGTGCCAGCAGCCCACGTAGCGGGAGCCTCCAAGAGACCCAGTACTTC.

This clone occurred a few times. V usage is TRBV5-6 and J usage is TRBJ2-3; a possible D gene is TRBD1 (5 bases). Trimming shortened V by 3 bases and J by 8 bases, and 13 bases separated the two germline ends. CDR1 and CDR2 (germline): SGHDT, YYEEEE. The CDR3 loop spans 13 amino acids. The CDR3 loop is CASSSTAPGTQYF. The CDR3 nucleotides are TGTGCCAGCAGCTCGACAGCCCCTGGTACGCAGTATTTT.

The rearrangement uses TRBV19 and TRBJ1-1, with D possibly being TRBD1 (6 bases). The length of the CDR3 is 11 residues. V lost 3 bases and J 8 bases, leaving 7 bases between the germline ends. Germline V gives CDR1 LNHDA, CDR2 SQIVND (reference sequence). The DNA of the CDR3 is TGTGCCAGTAGTATTGGACAGGAAGCTTTCTTT. Amino acid sequence: CASSIGQEAFF.

This clone was seen a few times. The chain recombines TRBV28 with TRBJ1-1; no clear D. Germline assignment: CDR1 MDHEN and CDR2 SYDVKM. V was trimmed by 4 bases and J by 11 bases, leaving 14 bases between them. The CDR3 has 12 residues. The CDR3 DNA reads as TGTGCCAGCAGTTCTGAGTTGCGGAGGGCTTTCTTT. Protein sequence: CASSSELRRAFF. Looking up the rest from reference TRBV28 and TRBJ1-1 gives the full variable domain: DVKVTQSSRYLVKRTGEKVFLECVQDMDHENMFWYRQDPGLGLRLIYFSYDVKMKEKGDIPEGYSVSREKKERFSLILESASTNQTSMYLCASSSELRRAFFGQGTRLTVV.